Sequencing of this T cell receptor beta chain was carried out in a study of technical replicates of blood from several donors. TCRdb's table, derived via immunoSEQ multiplex PCR, lists solely in-frame clones and lacks some. Altogether tens of thousands of clones are present, just under 95% being singletons, with the ten largest covering roughly 0.41%. Looked up from germline, CDR1 is MNHEY and CDR2 is SMNVEV (reference sequence). Between the trimmed V and J ends, which lost 5 bases and 5 bases, there was a span of 16 bases. The CDR3 spans 14 residues. The chain employs TRBV27 and TRBJ2-7; D may be TRBD2 (5 bases). This receptor was obtained from a human donor in good health. The sequenced sample consisted of T cells isolated from PBMCs. In DNA, the CDR3 is TGTGCCAGCAGTCTCAGTCGGGGTTCCCACGAGCAGTACTTC. It encodes CASSLSRGSHEQYF.